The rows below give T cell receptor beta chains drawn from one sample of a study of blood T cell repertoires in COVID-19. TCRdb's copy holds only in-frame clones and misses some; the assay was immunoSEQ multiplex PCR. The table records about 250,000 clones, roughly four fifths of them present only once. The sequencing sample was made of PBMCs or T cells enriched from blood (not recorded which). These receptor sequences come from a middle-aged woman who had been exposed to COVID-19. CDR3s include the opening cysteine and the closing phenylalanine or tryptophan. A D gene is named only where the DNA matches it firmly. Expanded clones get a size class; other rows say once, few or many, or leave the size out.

CDR3 DNA: TGTGCCAGCAGCTTGGCAGGGGGCGAGGGCAATCAGCCCCAGCATTTT; CDR3 protein: CASSLAGGEGNQPQHF; clone size: NA; V gene: TRBV5-8; D gene: TRBD1; J gene: TRBJ1-5
CDR3 DNA: TGTGCCAGCAGCTTTCCCACAGAATTACTCTATGGCTACACCTTC; CDR3 protein: CASSFPTELLYGYTF; clone size: NA; V gene: TRBV5-6; D gene: NA; J gene: TRBJ1-2
CDR3 DNA: TGTGCCAGCTCGGCGACAGGGAAGGACGAGGGCTATGGCTACACCTTC; CDR3 protein: CASSATGKDEGYGYTF; clone size: NA; V gene: TRBV18; D gene: TRBD1; J gene: TRBJ1-2
CDR3 DNA: TGTGCCAGCAGCCAAACGGGACAGATCGAAAAACTGTTTTTT; CDR3 protein: CASSQTGQIEKLFF; clone size: few; V gene: TRBV4-2; D gene: TRBD1; J gene: TRBJ1-4
CDR3 DNA: TGTGCCAGCAGCCGGGACAGTCCTCGGCAGTACTTC; CDR3 protein: CASSRDSPRQYF; clone size: NA; V gene: TRBV6-4; D gene: TRBD1; J gene: TRBJ2-7
CDR3 DNA: TGTGCCAGCAGTGAAGTGACAGGGGGCGGCGGATACGAGCAGTACTTC; CDR3 protein: CASSEVTGGGGYEQYF; clone size: NA; V gene: TRBV6-1; D gene: TRBD1; J gene: TRBJ2-7
CDR3 DNA: TGTGCCAGCAGTCTCCGGACAGCGGCCCTTCAGCCCCAGCATTTT; CDR3 protein: CASSLRTAALQPQHF; clone size: few; V gene: TRBV28; D gene: NA; J gene: TRBJ1-5
CDR3 DNA: TGTGCCAGTAGTAAACAGGGGCGGAACACTGAAGCTTTCTTT; CDR3 protein: CASSKQGRNTEAFF; clone size: NA; V gene: TRBV19; D gene: TRBD1; J gene: TRBJ1-1
CDR3 DNA: TGTGCCAGCAGCCAAGATGTGGCACGTCAAGAGACCCAGTACTTC; CDR3 protein: CASSQDVARQETQYF; clone size: NA; V gene: TRBV3-1/TRBV3-2; D gene: NA; J gene: TRBJ2-5
CDR3 DNA: TGTGCCAGTAGTATAGTCGGGGGGAACCAGCCCCAGCATTTT; CDR3 protein: CASSIVGGNQPQHF; clone size: NA; V gene: TRBV19; D gene: NA; J gene: TRBJ1-5
CDR3 DNA: TGTGCCAGCAGGGGGGGACAGGGGGGTTCACCCCTCCACTTT; CDR3 protein: CASRGGQGGSPLHF; clone size: NA; V gene: TRBV28; D gene: TRBD1; J gene: TRBJ1-6
CDR3 DNA: TGTGCCAGCAGCCAGGGGGGGGGTGAAGCTTTCTTT; CDR3 protein: CASSQGGGEAFF; clone size: NA; V gene: TRBV3-1/TRBV3-2; D gene: NA; J gene: TRBJ1-1
CDR3 DNA: TGTGCCAGCAGCCGAGACAGGGGGCGCGGAGACACCATATATTTT; CDR3 protein: CASSRDRGRGDTIYF; clone size: NA; V gene: TRBV4-2; D gene: TRBD1; J gene: TRBJ1-3
CDR3 DNA: TGCGCCAGCAGCGACAGGGTGCCTCCGGGGGATACGCAGTATTTT; CDR3 protein: CASSDRVPPGDTQYF; clone size: NA; V gene: TRBV5-1; D gene: TRBD1; J gene: TRBJ2-3
CDR3 DNA: TGTGCCAGCAGCTACCTGGGGGGTGGCAATCAGCCCCAGCATTTT; CDR3 protein: CASSYLGGGNQPQHF; clone size: NA; V gene: TRBV7-2; D gene: NA; J gene: TRBJ1-5
CDR3 DNA: TGTGCCAGCGGACAGGGGGCGAGCACTGAAGCTTTCTTT; CDR3 protein: CASGQGASTEAFF; clone size: NA; V gene: TRBV7-2; D gene: TRBD1; J gene: TRBJ1-1
CDR3 DNA: TGTGCCAGCAGTGACCGTACAACGACTTTAGGCTATGGCTACACCTTC; CDR3 protein: CASSDRTTTLGYGYTF; clone size: NA; V gene: TRBV6-1; D gene: NA; J gene: TRBJ1-2
CDR3 DNA: TGTGCCAGCAGCTTGAAGGGACCAGGGGACTTC; CDR3 protein: CASSLKGPGDF; clone size: once; V gene: TRBV5-8; D gene: NA; J gene: TRBJ2-4
CDR3 DNA: TGTGCCAGTAGTGGGGGGTGGGGCAATCAGCCCCAGCATTTT; CDR3 protein: CASSGGWGNQPQHF; clone size: once; V gene: TRBV19; D gene: NA; J gene: TRBJ1-5
CDR3 DNA: TGTGCCAGCAGCTTGACCGGGATAGGCGAGCAGTACTTC; CDR3 protein: CASSLTGIGEQYF; clone size: NA; V gene: TRBV11-3; D gene: NA; J gene: TRBJ2-7
CDR3 DNA: TGCGCCAGCAGCTTGGAGGAGACAGGGGTGGGCACTGAAGCTTTCTTT; CDR3 protein: CASSLEETGVGTEAFF; clone size: NA; V gene: TRBV5-1; D gene: TRBD1; J gene: TRBJ1-1
CDR3 DNA: TGTGCCAGCAGTTCCGGACAGGGGCACTCTGGAAACACCATATATTTT; CDR3 protein: CASSSGQGHSGNTIYF; clone size: NA; V gene: TRBV6-2/TRBV6-3; D gene: TRBD1; J gene: TRBJ1-3
CDR3 DNA: TGTGCCAGCAGCTTCCTAGCGGGGGCCTACAATGAGCAGTTCTTC; CDR3 protein: CASSFLAGAYNEQFF; clone size: NA; V gene: TRBV5-4; D gene: TRBD2; J gene: TRBJ2-1